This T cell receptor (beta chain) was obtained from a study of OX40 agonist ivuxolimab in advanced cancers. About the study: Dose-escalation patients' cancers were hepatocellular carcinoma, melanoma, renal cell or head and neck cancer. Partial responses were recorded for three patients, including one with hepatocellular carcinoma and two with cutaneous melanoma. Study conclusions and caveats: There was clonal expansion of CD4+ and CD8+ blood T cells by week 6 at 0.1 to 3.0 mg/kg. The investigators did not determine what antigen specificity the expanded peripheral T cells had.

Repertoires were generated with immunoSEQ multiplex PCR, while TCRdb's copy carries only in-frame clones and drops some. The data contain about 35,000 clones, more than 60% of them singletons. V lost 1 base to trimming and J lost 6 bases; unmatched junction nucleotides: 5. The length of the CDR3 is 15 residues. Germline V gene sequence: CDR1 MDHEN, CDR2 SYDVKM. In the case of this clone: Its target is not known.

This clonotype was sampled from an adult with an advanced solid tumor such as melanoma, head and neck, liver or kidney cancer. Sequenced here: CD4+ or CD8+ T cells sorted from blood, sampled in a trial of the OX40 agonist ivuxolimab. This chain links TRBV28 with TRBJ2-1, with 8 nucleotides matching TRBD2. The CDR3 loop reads CASSLFPGGSNEQFF. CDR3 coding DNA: TGTGCCAGCAGTTTATTCCCGGGAGGGTCCAATGAGCAGTTCTTC.